The T cell receptor (beta chain) under discussion was sequenced for a study of radiation and T cells in renal cell carcinoma. As to time point: baseline pretreatment blood. Sample treatment: 15 Gy SBRT to primary tumor, nephrectomy 4 weeks later. V lost 5 bases, J lost 4 bases, and 9 bases lay in between. This CDR3 spans 13 amino acids. In germline, CDR1 is LNHDA, CDR2 SQIVND (reference sequence). Assay used: immunoSEQ multiplex PCR; TCRdb lists only in-frame clones, some missing. The sample contains some 100,000 clones, roughly four fifths of which appear only once. This clone was counted a few times.

Sequences were derived from blood, sampled from a patient whose treatment included radiotherapy and nephrectomy. The sequence came from a man aged 55 to 70 with renal cell carcinoma. The rearrangement joins TRBV19 to TRBJ2-1; D perhaps matches TRBD1 (5 bases). The chain's CDR3 is CASSSRVYNEQFF. The CDR3, as DNA: TGTGCCAGTAGTTCCAGGGTTTACAATGAGCAGTTCTTC.